The subject of this entry is one T cell receptor (beta chain). Relative to the germline gene, one junction end is altered; a read error may explain this. Here immunoSEQ multiplex PCR was the method, and the copy in TCRdb shows in-frame clones only, minus some. The data contain roughly 70,000 clones, roughly 86% of them seen just once; the ten biggest clones take up 6.9%. The data derive from a study of OX40 agonist ivuxolimab in advanced cancers. The length of the CDR3 is 12 residues. CDR1 is SGHAT and CDR2 is FQNNGV in the germline V gene. The receptor's source is an adult with an advanced solid tumor such as melanoma, head and neck, liver or kidney cancer. The sequenced sample was CD4+ or CD8+ T cells sorted from blood, obtained in a trial of the OX40 agonist ivuxolimab. The chain joins TRBV11-2 to TRBJ2-3; the D is unclear. The CDR3 sequence: CTSSLDRYTQYF. In DNA form, the CDR3 reads TGTACCAGCAGCTTAGATCGTTATACGCAGTATTTT.